What follows are 13 T cell receptor beta chains derived from one specimen sequenced in a study of molecular identifiers for immune sequencing clone quantification. TCRdb ran MiXCR on the PCR reads and lists one entry per CDR3 protein. The table has 400,000 to 600,000 distinct CDR3 sequences, under 30% seen once. The sample taken for sequencing was naive CD8+ T cells from blood, with Jurkat cell RNA spiked in. Described subset: FACS-sorted CD8+CD4-CCR7+CD45RA+ naive T cells. Receptor source: a human donor in good health. Some libraries in this study had Jurkat cell RNA spiked in.

As regards this clonotype: A much bigger clone sits one base away, suggesting this may be a read error. The chain links TRBV2 to TRBJ2-7, with D possibly being TRBD1 or TRBD2 (6 bases each). Germline CDR1 SNHLY, CDR2 FYNNEI. The CDR3 spans 14 residues. CDR3 protein: CASSDRAGGYERYF. The CDR3 nucleotides read TGTGCCAGCAGTGACCGGGCCGGGGGCTACGAGCGGTACTTC.

The chain is built from TRBV10-3 and TRBJ2-7; 7 bases fit TRBD1. Germline CDR1 and CDR2: ENHRY and SYGVKD. This CDR3 has 16 amino acids. V dropped 3 bases and J dropped 0; count of bases not matched to a gene: 8. The CDR3 protein is CAISDYDRVLSYEQYF. The CDR3 DNA follows: TGTGCCATCAGTGATTACGACAGGGTACTCTCCTACGAGCAGTACTTC.

This clonotype has a count of ten or more. The chain is built from TRBV7-9 and TRBJ2-7, with 8 bases that match TRBD1. This CDR3 has 16 residues. Germline trimming cut 1 base from V and 4 bases from J; bases unmatched to any gene: 9. From germline, CDR1 is SEHNR and CDR2 FQNEAQ (reference sequence). CDR3 bases: TGTGCCAGCAGCTTAGAGTGGCCAGGGGGCGGGTACGAGCAGTACTTC. Translating it yields CASSLEWPGGGYEQYF.

V and J are TRBV19 and TRBJ2-3; tentatively, D is TRBD2 (7 bases). V lost 3 bases to trimming and J lost 5 bases, with 24 bases between them. Germline lookup yields CDR1 LNHDA and CDR2 SQIVND (reference sequence). The CDR3 totals 18 residues. CDR3 region: CASSMGTPRAGAKDTQYF. In DNA, the CDR3 is TGTGCCAGTAGTATGGGAACCCCACGGGCGGGGGCGAAAGATACGCAGTATTTT.

As to this clonotype: A junction boundary mismatches the germline segment, possibly from a read error. The chain employs TRBV7-6 and TRBJ2-7, with TRBD1 matching 9 bases. The germline CDR1 and CDR2 sequences are SGHVS and FNYEAQ. This CDR3 is 15 amino acids long. CDR3 in DNA: TGTGCCCGCAGCTCGGGGACAGGGCGATCCTACGAGCAGTACTTC. It encodes CARSSGTGRSYEQYF. The full variable domain, its missing parts supplied by reference TRBV7-6 and TRBJ2-7, is GAGVSQSPRYKVTKRGQDVALRCDPISGHVSLYWYRQALGQGPEFLTYFNYEAQQDKSGLPNDRFSAERPEGSISTLTIQRTEQRDSAMYRCARSSGTGRSYEQYFGPGTRLTVT.

This chain links TRBV4-3 with TRBJ2-3; TRBD2 might be the D (6 bases). Germline CDR1 reads LGHNA; CDR2 reads YSLEER. The V and J ends lost 1 base and 3 bases respectively, with 14 bases between them. The CDR3 spans 16 residues. CDR3 in amino acids: CASSQVGGVGTDTQYF. The CDR3 coding sequence is TGCGCCAGCAGCCAAGTCGGCGGGGTTGGGACAGATACGCAGTATTTT.

The V gene is TRBV6-5, the J gene TRBJ1-4, with TRBD1 as a possible D gene (6 bases). The V gene's germline CDR1 is MNHEY and CDR2 SVGAGI. Trimming took 7 bases from V and 4 from J, leaving 16 bases between them. The CDR3 has 15 residues. The CDR3 sequence is CASTPGQYYNEKLFF. The DNA for the CDR3 is TGTGCCAGCACTCCAGGACAGTATTATAATGAAAAACTGTTTTTT.

This clonotype turned up a few times. The genes are TRBV7-8 and TRBJ2-5; D could derive from TRBD1 or TRBD2 (6 bases each). V lost 3 bases, J lost 5 bases, and 22 bases lay in between. CDR3 length: 17 residues. Germline V CDR1 and CDR2: SGHVS, FQNEAQ. CDR3 nucleotide sequence: TGTGCCAGCAGCTTCCCCAAGAGGGGGGCAACTTCGGAGACCCAGTACTTC. Protein sequence: CASSFPKRGATSETQYF.

The chain employs TRBV20-1 and TRBJ2-3; TRBD1 agrees at 9 bases. V lost 6 bases and J lost 1; bases outside the gene matches: 17. This CDR3 spans 18 amino acids. In germline, CDR1 is DFQATT, CDR2 SNEGSKA (reference sequence). DNA of the CDR3: TGCAGTGCCCCATTCCCCCGCGTTACAGGGGGCGGCACAGATACGCAGTATTTT. Amino acids: CSAPFPRVTGGGTDTQYF.

Turning to this clonotype: This sequence may be a read error, since a much larger clone differs from it by one base. This chain joins TRBV27 and TRBJ2-7; 7 nucleotides agree with TRBD1. The CDR3 totals 15 residues. From germline, CDR1 is MNHEY and CDR2 SMNVEV (reference sequence). The CDR3: CASSSSRDRAYEQHF. The CDR3 DNA follows: TGTGCCAGCAGTTCGTCCCGGGACAGAGCTTACGAGCAGCACTTC.

With regard to this clonotype: An end of the junction differs from the germline gene, which may be a read error. The rearrangement joins TRBV19 to TRBJ1-5, with TRBD1 matching 12 bases. CDR3 length equals 16 residues. Per germline, CDR1 LNHDA and CDR2 SQIVND (reference sequence). CDR3 sequence (DNA): TGTGCCGGTAGTATAGGGGACAGGGGGCTCGTTCAGCCCCAGCATTTT. Its translation: CAGSIGDRGLVQPQHF.

Here the CDR3 DNA reads TGTGCCAGCAGCTCGACTAGCGGGCTTGGGGTCACAGATACGCAGTATTTT. It codes for CASSSTSGLGVTDTQYF. V is TRBV11-2 and J is TRBJ2-3; 10 nucleotides match TRBD2. The V gene's germline CDR1 is SGHAT and CDR2 FQNNGV. V lost 4 bases to trimming and J lost 2 bases; unmatched junction nucleotides: 9. The CDR3 loop spans 17 amino acids.

This clonotype occurred a few times. V usage is TRBV2 and J usage is TRBJ2-2, with TRBD2 as a possible D gene (6 bases). Germline CDR1 is SNHLY and CDR2 is FYNNEI. V gave up 6 bases and J gave up 2 bases, with 28 bases separating them. The CDR3 is 20 residues long. The CDR3 loop reads CASSRRGLGFTSENTGELFF. CDR3 coding DNA: TGTGCCAGCAGCCGTCGGGGGTTGGGGTTCACGTCTGAAAACACCGGGGAGCTGTTTTTT.